This T cell receptor beta chain derives from a study of T-cell memory formation after mild COVID-19. Whole-study results and caveats: For second-wave clones that peaked at day 37, SARS-CoV-2 specificity went unverified. The study found balanced CD4/CD8 in clones contracting day 15 to 85 and a CD4+ lean in later expanders. Mostly located in CM and EM were contracting CD4+ clones, with contracting CD8+ clones located in EMRA.

TCRalpha and TCRbeta libraries used 5'RACE with constant-segment primers and UMIs. TCRdb re-analysed the 5' RACE reads in MiXCR, keeping a single row per CDR3 protein. The table includes 350,000 to 450,000 distinct CDR3 sequences, roughly 20% detected once. J lost 6 bases, V lost 1 base, and 13 bases had no gene match. The CDR3 covers 16 residues. The germline V gene encodes CDR1 DFQATT and CDR2 SNEGSKA (reference sequence). This clonotype was picked up one time. Its target is not known. This TCR was sampled from an adult woman who had mild COVID-19 (a few samples of this study predate the infection). Cell type and time point are not known. Input material: PBMCs or a T cell subset sorted from them (not recorded which). This chain joins TRBV20-1 and TRBJ1-2; TRBD1 aligns across 8 bases. CDR3: CSARAHFRTGLNGYTF. In DNA form, the CDR3 reads TGCAGTGCTAGAGCACACTTTCGGACAGGGCTGAATGGCTACACCTTC.